Shown below are 23 T cell receptor beta chains from a single sample sequenced in a study of blood T cell repertoires in COVID-19. Clones were sequenced by immunoSEQ multiplex PCR, and TCRdb holds only the in-frame ones, with some missing. The sample has about 130,000 clones, about four fifths seen once. The sequenced sample consisted of peripheral blood. The receptors were gathered from a man between 40 and 49 years old with active or convalescent COVID-19.

The J gene is TRBJ1-1, the V gene TRBV5-6; D may be TRBD1 (5 bases). Trimming cost V 4 bases and J 4 bases, with 17 bases left between them. The CDR3 loop spans 15 amino acids. The germline V gene encodes CDR1 SGHDT and CDR2 YYEEEE. CDR3 residues: CASSLRSGGGTEAFF. The DNA of the CDR3 is TGTGCCAGCAGCCTCCGGAGTGGGGGGGGCACTGAAGCTTTCTTT.

The chain couples TRBV2 to TRBJ1-1; D might be TRBD1 (6 bases). V lost 7 bases and J lost 0, with 12 bases in between. The CDR3 sequence is 14 residues long. Germline CDR1 SNHLY, CDR2 FYNNEI. CDR3 loop: CASTNRVLNTEAFF. The CDR3 region has the DNA TGTGCCAGCACTAACAGGGTTTTGAACACTGAAGCTTTCTTT.

The gene calls are TRBV5-8 and TRBJ1-5; 9 nucleotides align to TRBD1. The germline V gene has CDR1 SGHTS and CDR2 YDEGEE. The CDR3 runs to 15 residues. J was trimmed by 4 bases and V by 4 bases; bases with no gene match: 6. The CDR3 nucleotides are TGTGCCAGCAGCCTGACCGGGACAGGGAATCAGCCCCAGCATTTT. Its translation: CASSLTGTGNQPQHF.

The chain is built from TRBV9 and TRBJ2-3, with 7 bases identical to TRBD2. The CDR3 consists of 16 residues. The germline V gene has CDR1 SGDLS and CDR2 YYNGEE. Trimming cost V 4 bases and J 3 bases; bases outside gene matches: 11. The CDR3 nucleotides read TGTGCCAGCAGCCCCCGCTCGGAGCGGGGAACAGATACGCAGTATTTT. Amino acid sequence: CASSPRSERGTDTQYF. Combining the CDR3 with reference TRBV9 and TRBJ2-3 gives the whole variable domain DSGVTQTPKHLITATGQRVTLRCSPRSGDLSVYWYQQSLDQGLQFLIQYYNGEERAKGNILERFSAQQFPDLHSELNLSSLELGDSALYFCASSPRSERGTDTQYFGPGTRLTVL.

The chain employs TRBV5-4 and TRBJ1-6, with a possible D match to TRBD1 (6 bases). The CDR3 runs 16 residues. CDR1 is SGHNT and CDR2 is YYREEE in the germline V gene (reference sequence). Trimming pared 0 bases from V and 9 bases from J, leaving 16 bases between. The DNA of the CDR3 is TGTGCCAGCAGCTTGGATGGGGGGGCGATCACTTCACCCCTCCACTTT. Its translation is CASSLDGGAITSPLHF.

This clone was counted a single time. Within the sample, other DNA sequences also encode this same CDR3. V usage is TRBV12-3 or TRBV12-4 and J usage is TRBJ1-2; TRBD1 might be the D (6 bases). Trimming cost V 6 bases and J 5 bases, with 13 bases left between them. This CDR3 has 13 residues. CDR3 region: CASSPRGGYGYTF. CDR3 nucleotides: TGTGCCAGCAGCCCAAGGGGGGGGTATGGCTACACCTTC.

The rearrangement joins TRBV19 to TRBJ1-2; 7 bases match TRBD1. The CDR3 consists of 15 residues. V was clipped by 4 bases and J by 8 bases; unmatched bases: 13. The germline gives CDR1 LNHDA, CDR2 SQIVND (reference sequence). The CDR3 nucleotides are TGTGCCAGTAGTAAACCCCAGGGGGGAAAAGGCGGCTACACCTTC. Translating gives CASSKPQGGKGGYTF.

The chain combines TRBV7-9 with TRBJ1-1; D not certain. The CDR3 consists of 15 residues. The V and J ends lost 4 bases and 3 bases respectively, with 15 bases between them. The germline V gene encodes CDR1 SEHNR and CDR2 FQNEAQ (reference sequence). The CDR3 sequence is CASSSLAPEYTEAFF. In DNA form, the CDR3 reads TGTGCCAGCAGCTCCTTAGCCCCGGAATACACTGAAGCTTTCTTT.

This chain links TRBV4-3 with TRBJ1-4, with TRBD1 matching 7 bases. The CDR3 length is 15 residues. Germline loops: CDR1 LGHNA, CDR2 YSLEER. Trimming at V came to 1 base and at J to 7 bases, leaving 6 bases not matched to a gene. This CDR3 reads CASSQGQGMSEKLFF. The DNA for the CDR3 is TGCGCCAGCAGCCAAGGACAGGGTATGAGTGAAAAACTGTTTTTT.

The chain employs TRBV10-3 and TRBJ1-2; tentative D call: TRBD1 (5 bases). The CDR3 contains 11 residues. The germline V gene has CDR1 ENHRY and CDR2 SYGVKD. Between the trimmed V and J ends, which lost 2 bases and 8 bases, there was a span of 6 bases. CDR3 bases: TGTGCCATCAGTGAGAGGGGAGGCTACACCTTC. Translation gives CAISERGGYTF.

The chain links TRBV11-2 to TRBJ2-6, with 7 bases fitting TRBD1. J was trimmed by 1 base and V by 5 bases; bases with no gene match: 2. The length of the CDR3 is 15 residues. CDR1 is SGHAT, CDR2 FQNNGV, per germline. The CDR3 sequence: CASSLQGSGANVLTF. The CDR3 DNA is TGTGCCAGCAGCCTACAGGGGTCTGGGGCCAACGTCCTGACTTTC.

The V and J genes are TRBV5-4 and TRBJ2-1; possibly TRBD1 for D (5 bases). The CDR3 extends over 15 amino acids. Germline lookup yields CDR1 SGHNT and CDR2 YYREEE (reference sequence). Trimming pared 1 base from V and 4 bases from J, leaving 12 bases between. For the CDR3, the DNA is TGTGCCAGCAGCTTGACGACAGATATATACAATGAGCAGTTCTTC. This gives the protein CASSLTTDIYNEQFF.

The V and J genes are TRBV6-9 and TRBJ1-1; 11 bases are shared with TRBD1. The CDR3 spans 18 residues. With V trimmed by 2 bases and J by 0 bases, 8 bases remained unmatched. Germline CDR1 reads MNHGY; CDR2 reads SVAAGI. CDR3 amino acids: CASSYEGQGDFLNTEAFF. The CDR3 nucleotides read TGTGCCAGCAGTTATGAGGGACAGGGGGATTTCCTGAACACTGAAGCTTTCTTT.

J is TRBJ2-3 and V is TRBV18, with a possible D match to TRBD2 (6 bases). Germline CDR1 KGHSH, CDR2 LQKENI. Trimming pared 7 bases from V and 2 bases from J, leaving 16 bases between. CDR3 length: 15 residues. DNA for the CDR3: TGTGCCAGCTTCCTCACCACGGGGGACACAGATACGCAGTATTTT. It codes for CASFLTTGDTDTQYF.

The chain is built from TRBV6-6 and TRBJ2-1, with D perhaps matching TRBD1 (5 bases). Trimming removed 7 bases at V and 8 bases at J, with 15 bases between. CDR3 length equals 13 residues. Germline CDR1 reads MNHNY; CDR2 reads SVGAGI (reference sequence). CDR3 amino acids: CASMEQVTDEQFF. CDR3 sequence (DNA): TGTGCCAGCATGGAACAGGTCACGGATGAGCAGTTCTTC.

The chain is built from TRBV24-1 and TRBJ2-1; TRBD1 matches 7 bases. The CDR3 has 13 residues. Germline V gene lookup returns CDR1 KGHDR and CDR2 SFDVKD. V trimming: 2 bases; J trimming: 9 bases; junction bases outside the gene matches: 3. Here the CDR3 DNA reads TGTGCCACCAGTGATTACAGGGGCAGTGAGCAGTTCTTC. It codes for CATSDYRGSEQFF.

This clone has just one count. The CDR3 loop is CASSTTGLGEQYF. The CDR3, as DNA: TGTGCCAGCAGCACGACAGGGTTAGGCGAGCAGTACTTC. This chain joins TRBV7-9 and TRBJ2-7; 7 positions match TRBD1. The CDR3 is made up of 13 amino acids. The junction had 7 bases not matched to a gene; V was cut back by 5 bases and J by 6 bases. In germline, CDR1 is SEHNR, CDR2 FQNEAQ (reference sequence).

This chain joins TRBV9 and TRBJ2-4, with a tentative D call TRBD1 (6 bases). This CDR3 spans 15 amino acids. V was trimmed by 4 bases and J by 10 bases, leaving 21 bases between them. The germline gives CDR1 SGDLS, CDR2 YYNGEE. The CDR3 nucleotides are TGTGCCAGCAGCCCCGCAGGGGCCTCTACGGGGATTCAGTACTTC. This codes for CASSPAGASTGIQYF.

The V and J genes are TRBV2 and TRBJ2-2, with 10 bases that match TRBD2. V lost 5 bases and J lost 2; bases outside the gene matches: 2. CDR1 is SNHLY, CDR2 FYNNEI, per germline. The CDR3 is made up of 15 amino acids. CDR3 bases: TGTGCCAGCAGTACTAGCGGGGCTAACACCGGGGAGCTGTTTTTT. Translating gives CASSTSGANTGELFF. Full variable domain (outside the CDR3, taken from reference TRBV2 and TRBJ2-2): EPEVTQTPSHQVTQMGQEVILRCVPISNHLYFYWYRQILGQKVEFLVSFYNNEISEKSEIFDDQFSVERPDGSNFTLKIRSTKLEDSAMYFCASSTSGANTGELFFGEGSRLTVL.

This chain uses TRBV19 with TRBJ2-5; the match to TRBD1 covers 7 bases. This CDR3 region has 15 residues. V was pared by 4 bases and J by 10 bases, with 15 bases of the junction left unmatched. The germline CDR1 and CDR2 sequences are LNHDA and SQIVND (reference sequence). The CDR3 sequence: CASSTPGTAVTNQYF. The CDR3 DNA is TGTGCCAGTAGTACCCCCGGGACAGCAGTCACGAACCAGTACTTC.

This clone was detected a few times. The chain recombines TRBV6-5 with TRBJ1-6, with D perhaps TRBD1 (5 bases). Germline V lookup: CDR1 MNHEY, CDR2 SVGAGI. V lost 6 bases and J lost 5, with 8 bases in between. The CDR3 is 13 residues long. CDR3 loop: CASRDTNNSPLHF. The CDR3 DNA reads as TGTGCCAGCAGGGACACTAATAATTCACCCCTCCACTTT.

The CDR3 nucleotides are TGTGCCAGCTCACCGAGGACAGGGCTAGGTGATGAAAAACTGTTTTTT. Translating it yields CASSPRTGLGDEKLFF. The chain joins TRBV18 to TRBJ1-4; 8 bases align to TRBD1. Germline values: CDR1 KGHSH, CDR2 LQKENI. The CDR3 is 16 residues long. Unmatched junction bases numbered 9, after V lost 3 bases and J lost 6 bases.

The V gene is TRBV5-8, the J gene TRBJ2-7; D remains unclear. Trimming shortened V by 1 base and J by 7 bases, and 15 bases separated the two germline ends. Per the germline V gene, CDR1 is SGHTS and CDR2 is YDEGEE. The CDR3 runs 14 residues. CDR3 in amino acids: CASSLLAGSLEQYF. The CDR3 DNA is TGTGCCAGCAGCTTGTTGGCAGGTTCCTTAGAGCAGTACTTC.